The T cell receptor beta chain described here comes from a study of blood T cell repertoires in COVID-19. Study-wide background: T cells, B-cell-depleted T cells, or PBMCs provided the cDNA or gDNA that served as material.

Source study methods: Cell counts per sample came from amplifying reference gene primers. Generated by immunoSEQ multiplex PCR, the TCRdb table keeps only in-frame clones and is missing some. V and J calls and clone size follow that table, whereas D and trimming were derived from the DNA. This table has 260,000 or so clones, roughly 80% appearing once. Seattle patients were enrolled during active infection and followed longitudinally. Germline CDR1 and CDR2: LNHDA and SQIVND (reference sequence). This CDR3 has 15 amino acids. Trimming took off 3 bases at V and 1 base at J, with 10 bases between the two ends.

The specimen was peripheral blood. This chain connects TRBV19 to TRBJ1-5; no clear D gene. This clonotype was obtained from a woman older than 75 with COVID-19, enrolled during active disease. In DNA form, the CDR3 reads TGTGCCAGTAGTATCTTGGCCCTGAGCAATCAGCCCCAGCATTTT. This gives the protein CASSILALSNQPQHF.